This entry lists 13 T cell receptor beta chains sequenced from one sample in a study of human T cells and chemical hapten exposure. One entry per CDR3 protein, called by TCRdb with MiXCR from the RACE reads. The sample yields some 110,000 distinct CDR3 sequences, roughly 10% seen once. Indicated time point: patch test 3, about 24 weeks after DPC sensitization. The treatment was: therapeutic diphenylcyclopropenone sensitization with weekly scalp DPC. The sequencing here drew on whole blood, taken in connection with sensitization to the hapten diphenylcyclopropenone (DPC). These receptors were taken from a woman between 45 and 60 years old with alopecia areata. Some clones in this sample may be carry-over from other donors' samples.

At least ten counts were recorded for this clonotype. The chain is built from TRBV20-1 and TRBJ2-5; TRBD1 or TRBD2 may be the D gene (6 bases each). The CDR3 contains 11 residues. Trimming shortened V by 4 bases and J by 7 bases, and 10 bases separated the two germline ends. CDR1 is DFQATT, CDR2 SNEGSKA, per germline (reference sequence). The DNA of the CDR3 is TGCAGTGCTAAGGGGGGTCTGACCCAGTACTTC. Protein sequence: CSAKGGLTQYF.

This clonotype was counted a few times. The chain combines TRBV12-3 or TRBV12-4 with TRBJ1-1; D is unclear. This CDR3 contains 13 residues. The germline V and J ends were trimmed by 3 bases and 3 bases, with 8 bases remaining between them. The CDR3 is CASSFEVYTEAFF. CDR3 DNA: TGTGCCAGCAGTTTTGAAGTATACACTGAAGCTTTCTTT.

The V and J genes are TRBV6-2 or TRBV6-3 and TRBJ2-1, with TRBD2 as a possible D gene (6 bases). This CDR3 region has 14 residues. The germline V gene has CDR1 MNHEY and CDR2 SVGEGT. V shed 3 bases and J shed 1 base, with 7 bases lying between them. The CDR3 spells CASSYLASYNEQFF. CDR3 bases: TGTGCCAGCAGTTATCTAGCGTCCTACAATGAGCAGTTCTTC.

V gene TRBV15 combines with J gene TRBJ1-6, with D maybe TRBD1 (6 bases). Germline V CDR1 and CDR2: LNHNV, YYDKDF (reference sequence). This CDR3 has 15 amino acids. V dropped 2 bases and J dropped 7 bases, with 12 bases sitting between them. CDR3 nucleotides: TGTGCCACCAGCAGAACACAGGGAGGAAATTCACCCCTCCACTTT. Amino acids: CATSRTQGGNSPLHF.

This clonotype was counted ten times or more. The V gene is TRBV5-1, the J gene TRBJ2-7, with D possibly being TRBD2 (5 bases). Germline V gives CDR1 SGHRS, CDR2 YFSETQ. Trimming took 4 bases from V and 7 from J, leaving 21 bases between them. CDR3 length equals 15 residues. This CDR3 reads CASSPEVVRRSEQYF. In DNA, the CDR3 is TGCGCCAGCAGCCCGGAGGTAGTACGAAGAAGTGAGCAGTACTTC.

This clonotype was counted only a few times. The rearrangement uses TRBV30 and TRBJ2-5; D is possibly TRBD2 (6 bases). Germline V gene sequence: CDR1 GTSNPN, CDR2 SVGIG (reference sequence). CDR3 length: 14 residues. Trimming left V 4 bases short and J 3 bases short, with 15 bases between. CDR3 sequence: CAWTGEEWKETQYF. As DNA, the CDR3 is TGTGCCTGGACGGGGGAGGAATGGAAAGAGACCCAGTACTTC.

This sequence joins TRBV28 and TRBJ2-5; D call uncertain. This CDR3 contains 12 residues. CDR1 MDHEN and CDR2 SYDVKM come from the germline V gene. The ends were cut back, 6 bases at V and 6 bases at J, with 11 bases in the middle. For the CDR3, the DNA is TGTGCCAGCAGATCGGTAGTAAAGACCCAGTACTTC. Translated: CASRSVVKTQYF.

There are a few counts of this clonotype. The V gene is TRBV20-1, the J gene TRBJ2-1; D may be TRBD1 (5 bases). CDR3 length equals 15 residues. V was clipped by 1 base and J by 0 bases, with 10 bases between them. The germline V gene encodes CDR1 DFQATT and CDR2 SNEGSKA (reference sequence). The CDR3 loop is CSARGTPHSYNEQFF. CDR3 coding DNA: TGCAGTGCTAGAGGGACACCACACTCCTACAATGAGCAGTTCTTC.

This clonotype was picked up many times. The CDR3 here is CSAYGLAGIYNEQFF. In DNA form, the CDR3 reads TGCAGTGCTTACGGACTAGCGGGTATCTACAATGAGCAGTTCTTC. This chain uses TRBV20-1 with TRBJ2-1, with 11 bases matching TRBD2. After removal of 5 bases from V and 3 bases from J, the junction contained 6 bases not matched to a gene. The CDR3 covers 15 residues. Germline V CDR1 and CDR2: DFQATT, SNEGSKA (reference sequence).

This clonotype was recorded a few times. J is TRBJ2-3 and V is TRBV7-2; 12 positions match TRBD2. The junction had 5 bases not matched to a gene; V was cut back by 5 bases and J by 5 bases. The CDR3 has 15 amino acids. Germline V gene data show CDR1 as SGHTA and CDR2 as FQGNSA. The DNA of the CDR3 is TGTGCCAGCAGCCTACGACTAGCGGGGGTAGATACGCAGTATTTT. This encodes CASSLRLAGVDTQYF.

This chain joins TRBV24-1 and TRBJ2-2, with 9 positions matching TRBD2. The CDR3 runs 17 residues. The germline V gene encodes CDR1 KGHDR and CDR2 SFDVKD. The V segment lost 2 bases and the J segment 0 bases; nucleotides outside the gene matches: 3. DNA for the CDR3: TGTGCCACCAGTGATTGGAGCGGGAGGACGAACACCGGGGAGCTGTTTTTT. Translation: CATSDWSGRTNTGELFF.

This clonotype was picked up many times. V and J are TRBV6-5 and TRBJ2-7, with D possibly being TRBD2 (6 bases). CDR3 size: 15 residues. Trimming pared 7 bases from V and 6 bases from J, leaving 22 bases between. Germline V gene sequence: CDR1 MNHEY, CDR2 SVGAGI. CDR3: CASTTSALRDGEQYF. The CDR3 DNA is TGTGCCAGCACCACCTCGGCTTTGCGGGACGGCGAGCAGTACTTC.

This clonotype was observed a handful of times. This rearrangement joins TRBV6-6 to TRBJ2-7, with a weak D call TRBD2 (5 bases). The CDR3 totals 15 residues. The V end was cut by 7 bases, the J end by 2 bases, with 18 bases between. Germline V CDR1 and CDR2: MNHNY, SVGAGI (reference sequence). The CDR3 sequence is CASKSSVGNPYEQYF. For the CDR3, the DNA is TGTGCCAGCAAAAGTAGCGTTGGGAATCCCTACGAGCAGTACTTC.